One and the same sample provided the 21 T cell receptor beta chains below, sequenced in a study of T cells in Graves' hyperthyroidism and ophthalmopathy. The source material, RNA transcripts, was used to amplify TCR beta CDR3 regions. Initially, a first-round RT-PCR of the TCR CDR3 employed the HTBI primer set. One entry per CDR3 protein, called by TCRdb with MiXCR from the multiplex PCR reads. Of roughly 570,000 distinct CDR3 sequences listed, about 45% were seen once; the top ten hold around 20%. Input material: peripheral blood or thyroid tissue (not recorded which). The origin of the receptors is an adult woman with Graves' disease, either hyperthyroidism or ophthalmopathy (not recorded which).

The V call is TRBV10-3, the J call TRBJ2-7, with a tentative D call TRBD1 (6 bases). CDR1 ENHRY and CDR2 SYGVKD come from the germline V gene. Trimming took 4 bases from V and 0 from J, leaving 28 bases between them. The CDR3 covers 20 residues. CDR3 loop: CAISATTGRRSGPSSYEQYF. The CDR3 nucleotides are TGTGCCATCAGTGCGACGACAGGCAGAAGAAGCGGTCCTAGCTCCTACGAGCAGTACTTC.

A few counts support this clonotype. The CDR3 loop reads CASSTGTGRDNEKLFF. CDR3 nucleotides: TGTGCCAGCAGTACCGGGACAGGGCGGGATAACGAAAAACTGTTTTTT. V usage is TRBV2 and J usage is TRBJ1-4, with TRBD1 matching 9 bases. CDR1 is SNHLY, CDR2 FYNNEI, per germline. The trim removed 5 bases at V and 8 bases at J, leaving 12 bases unmatched. This CDR3 region has 16 residues.

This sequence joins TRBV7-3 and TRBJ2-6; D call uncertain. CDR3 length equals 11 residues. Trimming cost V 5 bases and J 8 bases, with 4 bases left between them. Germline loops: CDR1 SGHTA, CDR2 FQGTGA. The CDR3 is CASSPTNVLTF. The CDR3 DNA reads TGTGCCAGCAGCCCGACCAACGTCCTGACTTTC. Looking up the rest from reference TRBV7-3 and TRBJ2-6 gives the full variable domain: GAGVSQTPSNKVTEKGKYVELRCDPISGHTALYWYRQSLGQGPEFLIYFQGTGAADDSGLPNDRFFAVRPEGSVSTLKIQRTERGDSAVYLCASSPTNVLTFGAGSRLTVL.

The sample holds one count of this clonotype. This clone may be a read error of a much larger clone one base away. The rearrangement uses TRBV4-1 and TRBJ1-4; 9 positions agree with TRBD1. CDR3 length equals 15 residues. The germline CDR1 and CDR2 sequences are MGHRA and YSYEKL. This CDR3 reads CASSQVGTGKKKLSF. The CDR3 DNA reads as TGCGCCAGCAGCCAAGTCGGGACAGGGAAGAAAAAACTGTCTTTT.

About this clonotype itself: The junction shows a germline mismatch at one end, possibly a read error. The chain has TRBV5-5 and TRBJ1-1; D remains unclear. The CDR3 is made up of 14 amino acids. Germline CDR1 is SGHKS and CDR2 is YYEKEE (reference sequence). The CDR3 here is CASSQEGIGTEAFF. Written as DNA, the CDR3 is TGCGCCAGCAGCCAAGAGGGTATCGGGACTGAAGCTTTCTTT.

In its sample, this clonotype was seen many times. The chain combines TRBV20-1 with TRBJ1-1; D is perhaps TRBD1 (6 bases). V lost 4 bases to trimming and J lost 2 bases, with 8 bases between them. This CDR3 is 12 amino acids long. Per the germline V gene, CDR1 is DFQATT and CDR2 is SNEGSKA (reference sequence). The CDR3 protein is CSAKTGNTEAFF. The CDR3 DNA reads TGCAGTGCTAAGACAGGTAACACTGAAGCTTTCTTT.

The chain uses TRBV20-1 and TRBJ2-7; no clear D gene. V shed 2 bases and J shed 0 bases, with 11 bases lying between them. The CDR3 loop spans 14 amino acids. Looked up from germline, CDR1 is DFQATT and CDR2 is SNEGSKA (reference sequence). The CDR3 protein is CSARPSRTSYEQYF. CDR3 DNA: TGCAGTGCTAGACCCAGCAGAACCTCCTACGAGCAGTACTTC.

The CDR3 region is CATSRPNSPLHF. For the CDR3, the DNA is TGTGCCACCAGCAGGCCAAATTCACCCCTCCACTTT. This rearrangement joins TRBV15 to TRBJ1-6; D gene unclear. This CDR3 region has 12 residues. V was pared by 3 bases and J by 7 bases, with 4 bases between. Germline V gives CDR1 LNHNV, CDR2 YYDKDF (reference sequence).

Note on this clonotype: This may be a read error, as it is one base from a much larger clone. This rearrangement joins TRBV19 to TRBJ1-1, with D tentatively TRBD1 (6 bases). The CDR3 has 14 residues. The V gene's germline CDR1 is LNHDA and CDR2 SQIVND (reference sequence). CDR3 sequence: CASSIIGGSTGAFF. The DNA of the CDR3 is TGTGCCAGTAGTATAATAGGGGGGTCCACTGGAGCTTTCTTT.

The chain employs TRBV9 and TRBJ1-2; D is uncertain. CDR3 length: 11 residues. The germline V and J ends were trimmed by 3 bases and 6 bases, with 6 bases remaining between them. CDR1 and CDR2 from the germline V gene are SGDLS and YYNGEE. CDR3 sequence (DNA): TGTGCCAGCAGCGGAAACAATGGCTACACCTTC. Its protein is CASSGNNGYTF.

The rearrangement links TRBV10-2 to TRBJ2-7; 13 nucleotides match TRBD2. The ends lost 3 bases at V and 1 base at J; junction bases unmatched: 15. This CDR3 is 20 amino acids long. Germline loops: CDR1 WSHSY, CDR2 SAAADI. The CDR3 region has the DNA TGCGCCAGCAGTGACCCCTCGTTCGTAAGACTAGCGGGAGGATCCTACGAGCAGTACTTC. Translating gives CASSDPSFVRLAGGSYEQYF.

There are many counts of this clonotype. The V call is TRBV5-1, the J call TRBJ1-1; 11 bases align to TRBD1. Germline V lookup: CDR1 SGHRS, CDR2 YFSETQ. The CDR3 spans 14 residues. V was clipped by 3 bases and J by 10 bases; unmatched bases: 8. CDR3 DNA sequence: TGCGCCAGCAGCTCGGTGGACAGGGGGCAAGTAGCTTTCTTT. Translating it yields CASSSVDRGQVAFF.

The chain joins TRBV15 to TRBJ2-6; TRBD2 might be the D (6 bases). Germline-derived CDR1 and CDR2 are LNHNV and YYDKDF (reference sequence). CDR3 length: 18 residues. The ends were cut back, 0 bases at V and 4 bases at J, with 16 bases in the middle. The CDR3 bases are TGTGCCACCAGCAGAGATACTGCCGGGAGATCCGGGGCCAACGTCCTGACTTTC. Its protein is CATSRDTAGRSGANVLTF.

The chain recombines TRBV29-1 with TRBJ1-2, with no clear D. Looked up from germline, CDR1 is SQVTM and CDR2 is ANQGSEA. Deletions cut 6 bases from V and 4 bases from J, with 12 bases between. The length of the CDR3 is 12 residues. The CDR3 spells CSVKRAVYGYTF. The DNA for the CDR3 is TGCAGCGTCAAAAGGGCGGTCTATGGCTACACCTTC.

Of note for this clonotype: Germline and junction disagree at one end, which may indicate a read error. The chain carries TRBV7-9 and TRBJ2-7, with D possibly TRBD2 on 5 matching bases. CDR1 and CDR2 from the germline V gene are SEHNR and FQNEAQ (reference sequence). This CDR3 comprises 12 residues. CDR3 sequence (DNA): TGCGCCAGCGGATACTCTCCCTACGAGCAGTACTTC. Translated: CASGYSPYEQYF.

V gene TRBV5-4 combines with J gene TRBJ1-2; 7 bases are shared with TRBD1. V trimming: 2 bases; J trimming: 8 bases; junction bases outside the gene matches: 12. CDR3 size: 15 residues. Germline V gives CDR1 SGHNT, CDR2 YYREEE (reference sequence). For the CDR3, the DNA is TGTGCCAGCAGCTTACCCAGACAGGGAGGCGACGGCTACACCTTC. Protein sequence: CASSLPRQGGDGYTF.

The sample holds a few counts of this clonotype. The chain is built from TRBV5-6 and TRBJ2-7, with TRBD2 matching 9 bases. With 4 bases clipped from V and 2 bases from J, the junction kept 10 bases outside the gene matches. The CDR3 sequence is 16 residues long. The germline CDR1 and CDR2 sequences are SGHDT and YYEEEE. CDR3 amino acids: CASSGLPLAGPYEQYF. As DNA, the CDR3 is TGTGCCAGCAGCGGTTTACCCCTAGCGGGGCCCTACGAGCAGTACTTC.

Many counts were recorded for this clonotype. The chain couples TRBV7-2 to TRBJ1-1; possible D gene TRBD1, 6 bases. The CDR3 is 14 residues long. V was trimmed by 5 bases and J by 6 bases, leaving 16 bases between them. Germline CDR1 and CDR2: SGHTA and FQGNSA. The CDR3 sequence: CASSLNRVPSEAFF. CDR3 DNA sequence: TGTGCCAGCAGCCTGAACAGGGTCCCCTCTGAAGCTTTCTTT.

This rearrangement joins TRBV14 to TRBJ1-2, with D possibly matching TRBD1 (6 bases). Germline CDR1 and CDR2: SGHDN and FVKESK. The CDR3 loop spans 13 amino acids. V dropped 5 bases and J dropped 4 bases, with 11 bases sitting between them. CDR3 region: CASSSGGVYGYTF. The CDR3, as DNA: TGTGCCAGCAGCTCCGGGGGCGTCTATGGCTACACCTTC.

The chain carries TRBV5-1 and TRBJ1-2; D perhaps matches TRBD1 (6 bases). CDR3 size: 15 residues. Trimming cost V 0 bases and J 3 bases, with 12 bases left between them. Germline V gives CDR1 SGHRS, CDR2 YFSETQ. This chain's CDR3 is CASSLAGTPDYGYTF. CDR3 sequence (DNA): TGCGCCAGCAGCTTGGCCGGGACACCCGACTATGGCTACACCTTC.

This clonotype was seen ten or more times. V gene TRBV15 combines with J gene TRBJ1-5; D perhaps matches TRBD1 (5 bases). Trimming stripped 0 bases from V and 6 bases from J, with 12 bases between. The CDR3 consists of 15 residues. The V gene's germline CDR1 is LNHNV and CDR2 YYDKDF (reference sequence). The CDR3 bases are TGTGCCACCAGCAGAGATGGGACGTTGCGTCAGCCCCAGCATTTT. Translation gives CATSRDGTLRQPQHF.